This T cell receptor (beta chain) comes out of a study of Tregs in tolerant kidney transplant recipients. TCRdb keeps only in-frame clones here, not all; method: immunoSEQ multiplex PCR. Counted here are tens of thousands of clones, under 95% occurring once; the ten biggest clones make up roughly 1.7%. Details on this clone: Its matching antigen is unknown. The sample holds other DNA sequences that translate to the same CDR3.

The study's findings and limits: Some patients' samples used different primers over time, so nucleotide sequences weren't comparable. Activated donor B cell expansion appeared to reveal the most relevant donor-specific TCRbeta repertoire. Biological reproducibility was not directly addressed in this study.

Mixed chimerism was transient after nonmyeloablative marrow transplants from related graft donors. CD4+CD25+CD127- Tregs, CD4+CD25- non-Tregs, CD4 and CD8 cells were sorted. This specimen consisted of CD4+ T cells from blood (PBMCs), obtained 12 months after the transplant. The TCR sequence derives from a human patient who received a combined kidney and bone marrow transplant. Part of the T cells may come from the graft donor.

CDR3 in DNA: TGTGCCAGTAGTATGGACAGGGAAGAGACCCAGTACTTC. Protein product: CASSMDREETQYF. The chain is built from TRBV19 and TRBJ2-5, with 8 bases fitting TRBD1. J was trimmed by 3 bases and V by 3 bases; bases with no gene match: 0. The CDR3 is 13 amino acids. The V gene's germline CDR1 is LNHDA and CDR2 SQIVND (reference sequence).